This T cell receptor (beta chain) was sequenced during a study of T-cell memory formation after mild COVID-19 (dated by TCRdb to the early 2020s). With respect to the entire study: Most TCR sequence clusters were specific to one of the two donors. The cohort comprised two young, previously healthy adult volunteers, one female and one male. T-cell clones expanding and contracting after mild COVID-19 in two donors were tracked by longitudinal TCRalpha and TCRbeta repertoire sequencing. Results and caveats for the whole study, not just this receptor: Contracting CD4+ clones turned up mainly in the CM and EM memory subsets, whereas EMRA was where CD8+ clones were enriched. Clones that contracted from day 15 to 85 showed balanced CD4/CD8 phenotypes, whereas a second wave of clones that expanded from day 15 to 37 leaned towards CD4+. The study included only a couple of mild cases, and larger cohorts that include severe cases with pre-infection samples were judged to be necessary. The second-wave clones that peaked on day 37 were not confirmed to be SARS-CoV-2 specific. Some responding clones were detected in pre-infection memory, suggesting pre-existing cross-reactive memory T cells joined the SARS-CoV-2 response.

Instrument on record: Illumina NovaSeq 6000. TCRalpha and TCRbeta cDNA libraries were built by 5'RACE with constant-segment primers, adding sample barcodes and unique molecular identifiers. Trizol reagent was used to extract RNA from every sample. Library amplification was performed in two PCR steps, and a second sample barcode and Illumina TruSeq adapters were introduced in the second step. Libraries were sequenced on an Illumina NovaSeq with 2 x 150 bp paired-end reads. Turning to the authors' computational methods: Reads were demultiplexed and collapsed into UMI-guided consensus sequences with migec v1.2.7. With mixcr v2.1.11, UMI consensuses were aligned to TRA and TRB V and J templates and assembled into clonotypes. A clonotype was counted as expanded or contracted only if both edgeR and NoisET called the change significant, with noise models trained on biological replicates. For edgeR calls, the cutoffs were a false discovery rate-adjusted p below 0.01 and a log2 fold-change threshold of 1. As an exploratory analysis of dynamics, max-normalized trajectories of the 1000 most abundant clonotypes were examined by PCA with hierarchical clustering. Each responding clone was given a CD4 or CD8 phenotype based on the CD4+ and CD8+ repertoires, which had been sequenced separately. The public sequencing data were trimmed at Q25 with fastp and processed into clonotypes with MiXCR by TCRdb, which kept only in-frame beta chains. Entries that share a CDR3 protein sequence are merged under the most common genes and DNA. For this entry, the V and J calls and clone size follow TCRdb and not the study's own pipeline. Recorded for this sample are more than 110,000 distinct CDR3 sequences; 14% of them occurred a single time. The ten biggest clones cover about 27% of the sample.

V is cut by 3 bases and J by 7 bases, and the space between the germline ends is 10 bases. The CDR3 runs 14 residues from the cysteine to the phenylalanine. The kept DNA is CDR3 alone, 42 bases in frame from the first base. Ficoll-Paque density gradient centrifugation was used to isolate PBMCs. Turning to this clonotype: Its binding antigen is unknown. No qualities accompany the bases; no much larger clone lies one base away.

This receptor was obtained from an adult woman who had mild COVID-19 (a few samples of this study predate the infection). The sample titles of this study are shuffled in the database, so cell type and time point are left out; the donor was told from shared clones. Here the chain combines TRBV12-3 or TRBV12-4 and TRBJ1-6; TRBD1 might be the D gene, on 6 matching bases. Sequencing input: PBMCs or a T cell subset sorted from them (not recorded which). The CDR3 loop reads CASSFGQGNSPLHF. The DNA sequence is TGTGCCAGCAGTTTTGGGCAGGGGAATTCACCCCTCCACTTT.